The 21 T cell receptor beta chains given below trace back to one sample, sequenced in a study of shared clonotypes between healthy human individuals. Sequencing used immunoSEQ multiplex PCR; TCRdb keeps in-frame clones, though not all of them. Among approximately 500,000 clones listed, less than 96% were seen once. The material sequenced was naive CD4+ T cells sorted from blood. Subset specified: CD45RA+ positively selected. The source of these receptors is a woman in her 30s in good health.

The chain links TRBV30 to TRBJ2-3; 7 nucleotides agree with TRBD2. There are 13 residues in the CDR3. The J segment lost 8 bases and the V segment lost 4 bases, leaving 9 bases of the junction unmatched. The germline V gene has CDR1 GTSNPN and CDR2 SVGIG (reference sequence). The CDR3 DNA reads TGTGCCTGGACTAGCGGCCCTACGGGTACGCAGTATTTT. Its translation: CAWTSGPTGTQYF.

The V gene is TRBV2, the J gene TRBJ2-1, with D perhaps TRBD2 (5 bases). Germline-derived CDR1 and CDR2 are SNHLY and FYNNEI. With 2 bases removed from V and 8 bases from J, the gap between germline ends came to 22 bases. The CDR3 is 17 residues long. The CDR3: CASSELSPLNRGDEQFF. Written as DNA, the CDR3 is TGTGCCAGCAGTGAATTGTCCCCCCTGAACCGGGGAGATGAGCAGTTCTTC.

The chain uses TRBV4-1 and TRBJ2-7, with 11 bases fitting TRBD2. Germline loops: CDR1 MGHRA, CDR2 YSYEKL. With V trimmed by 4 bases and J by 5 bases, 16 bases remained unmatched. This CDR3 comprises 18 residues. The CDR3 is CASSPGLIAGGPSHEQYF. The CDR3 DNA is TGCGCCAGCAGCCCCGGATTGATAGCGGGAGGGCCTAGCCACGAGCAGTACTTC.

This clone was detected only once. The CDR3 DNA is TGCGCCAGCAGTCAACCCCGGGGAGGGGCGCGTCGAGATACGCAGTATTTT. This translates into CASSQPRGGARRDTQYF. The chain joins TRBV23-1 to TRBJ2-3; 7 positions match TRBD2. TRBV23-1 is treated as an ORF (open reading frame) with a function not yet certain. The V segment lost 2 bases and the J segment 5 bases; nucleotides outside the gene matches: 13. This CDR3 contains 17 residues.

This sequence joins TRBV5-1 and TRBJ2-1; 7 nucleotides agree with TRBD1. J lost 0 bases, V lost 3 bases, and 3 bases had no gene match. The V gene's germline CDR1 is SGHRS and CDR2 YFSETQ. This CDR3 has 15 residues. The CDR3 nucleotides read TGCGCCAGCAGCTCCGACAGGGCCTCCTACAATGAGCAGTTCTTC. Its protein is CASSSDRASYNEQFF.

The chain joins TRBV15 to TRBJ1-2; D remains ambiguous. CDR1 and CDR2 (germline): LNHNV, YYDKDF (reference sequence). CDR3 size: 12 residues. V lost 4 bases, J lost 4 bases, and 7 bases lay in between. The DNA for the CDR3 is TGTGCCACCAGCACATCCTCCTATGGCTACACCTTC. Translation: CATSTSSYGYTF.

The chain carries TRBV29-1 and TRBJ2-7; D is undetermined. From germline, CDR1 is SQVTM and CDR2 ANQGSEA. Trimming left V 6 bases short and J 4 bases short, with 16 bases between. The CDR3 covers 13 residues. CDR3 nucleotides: TGCAGCGTGGGGTCCAGCCTTCCTTACGAGCAGTACTTC. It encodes CSVGSSLPYEQYF.

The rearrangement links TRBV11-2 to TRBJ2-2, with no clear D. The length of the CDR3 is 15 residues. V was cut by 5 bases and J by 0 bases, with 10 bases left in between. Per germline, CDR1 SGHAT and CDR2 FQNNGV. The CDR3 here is CASSGRLANTGELFF. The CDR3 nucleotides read TGTGCCAGCAGCGGCAGGCTTGCGAACACCGGGGAGCTGTTTTTT.

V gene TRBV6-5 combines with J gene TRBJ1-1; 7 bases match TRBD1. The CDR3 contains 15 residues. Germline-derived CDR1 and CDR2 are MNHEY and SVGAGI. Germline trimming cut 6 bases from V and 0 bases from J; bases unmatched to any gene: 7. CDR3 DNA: TGTGCCAGCAGACCCGGACAGGTGGTGAACACTGAAGCTTTCTTT. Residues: CASRPGQVVNTEAFF.

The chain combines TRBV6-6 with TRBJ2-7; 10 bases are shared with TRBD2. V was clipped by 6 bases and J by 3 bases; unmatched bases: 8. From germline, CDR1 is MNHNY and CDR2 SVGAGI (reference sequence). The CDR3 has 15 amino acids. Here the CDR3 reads CASRLAGGLIYEQYF. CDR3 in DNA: TGTGCCAGCAGATTAGCGGGAGGCCTAATCTACGAGCAGTACTTC.

The CDR3 DNA is TGCGCCAGCAGCTATACCCCAGGGGGGAGCTCCTACGAGCAGTACTTC. The encoded protein is CASSYTPGGSSYEQYF. The J gene is TRBJ2-5, the V gene TRBV5-1; perhaps TRBD1 as D (7 bases). Matching the DNA end better, TRBJ2-7 makes the J call doubtful. The CDR3 spans 16 residues. Germline CDR1 reads SGHRS; CDR2 reads YFSETQ.

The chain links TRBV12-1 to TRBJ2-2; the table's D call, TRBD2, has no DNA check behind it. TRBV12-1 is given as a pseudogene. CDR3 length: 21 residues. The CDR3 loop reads CASSPDVRITPPRANTGELFF. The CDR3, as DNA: TGTGCCAGCAGCCCCGATGTTCGTATAACCCCCCCCCGAGCGAACACCGGGGAGCTGTTTTTT.

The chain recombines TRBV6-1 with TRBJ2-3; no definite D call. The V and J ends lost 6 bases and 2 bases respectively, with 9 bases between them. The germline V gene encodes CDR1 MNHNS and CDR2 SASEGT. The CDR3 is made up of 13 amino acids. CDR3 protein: CASREKSTDTQYF. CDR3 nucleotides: TGTGCCAGCAGAGAAAAATCCACAGATACGCAGTATTTT.

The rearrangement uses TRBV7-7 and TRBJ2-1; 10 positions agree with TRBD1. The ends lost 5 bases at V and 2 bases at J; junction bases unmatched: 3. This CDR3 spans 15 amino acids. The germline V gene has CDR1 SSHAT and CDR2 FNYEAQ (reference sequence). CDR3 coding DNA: TGTGCCAGCAGCCCCGGGACAGGGGCCTACAATGAGCAGTTCTTC. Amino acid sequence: CASSPGTGAYNEQFF. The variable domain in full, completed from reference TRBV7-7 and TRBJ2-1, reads GAGVSQSPRYKVTKRGQDVTLRCDPISSHATLYWYQQALGQGPEFLTYFNYEAQPDKSGLPSDRFSAERPEGSISTLTIQRTEQRDSAMYRCASSPGTGAYNEQFFGPGTRLTVL.

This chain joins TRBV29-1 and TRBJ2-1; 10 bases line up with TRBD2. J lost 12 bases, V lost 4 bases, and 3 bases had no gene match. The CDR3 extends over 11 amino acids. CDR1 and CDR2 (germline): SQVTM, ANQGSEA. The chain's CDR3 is CSVVSGRAQFF. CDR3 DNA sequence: TGCAGCGTTGTCAGCGGGAGGGCGCAGTTCTTC.

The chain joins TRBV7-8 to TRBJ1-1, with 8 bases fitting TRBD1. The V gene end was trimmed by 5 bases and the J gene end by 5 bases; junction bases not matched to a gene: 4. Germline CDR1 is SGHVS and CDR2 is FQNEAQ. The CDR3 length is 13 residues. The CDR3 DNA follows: TGTGCCAGCAGCCGACAGGGGAGGACTGAAGCTTTCTTT. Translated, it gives CASSRQGRTEAFF.

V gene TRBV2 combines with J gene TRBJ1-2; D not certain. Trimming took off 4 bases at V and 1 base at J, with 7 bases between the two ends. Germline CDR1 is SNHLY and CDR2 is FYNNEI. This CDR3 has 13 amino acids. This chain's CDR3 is CASSAVGNYGYTF. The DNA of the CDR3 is TGTGCCAGCAGTGCAGTCGGTAACTATGGCTACACCTTC. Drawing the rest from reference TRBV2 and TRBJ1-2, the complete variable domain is EPEVTQTPSHQVTQMGQEVILRCVPISNHLYFYWYRQILGQKVEFLVSFYNNEISEKSEIFDDQFSVERPDGSNFTLKIRSTKLEDSAMYFCASSAVGNYGYTFGSGTRLTVV.

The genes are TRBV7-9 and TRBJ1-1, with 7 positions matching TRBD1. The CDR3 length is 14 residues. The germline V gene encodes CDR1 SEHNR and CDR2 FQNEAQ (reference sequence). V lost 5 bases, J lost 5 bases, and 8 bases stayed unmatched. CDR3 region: CASSLSRGSTEAFF. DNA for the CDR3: TGTGCCAGCAGCCTCTCCAGGGGGTCGACTGAAGCTTTCTTT.

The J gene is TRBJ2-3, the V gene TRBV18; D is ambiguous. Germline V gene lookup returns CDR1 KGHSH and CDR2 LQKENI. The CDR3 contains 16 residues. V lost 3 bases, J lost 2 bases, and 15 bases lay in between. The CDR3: CASSPQTAYNTDTQYF. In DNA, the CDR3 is TGTGCCAGCTCACCCCAAACGGCGTACAACACAGATACGCAGTATTTT. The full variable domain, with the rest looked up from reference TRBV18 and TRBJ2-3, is NAGVMQNPRHLVRRRGQEARLRCSPMKGHSHVYWYRQLPEEGLKFMVYLQKENIIDESGMPKERFSAEFPKEGPSILRIQQVVRGDSAAYFCASSPQTAYNTDTQYFGPGTRLTVL.

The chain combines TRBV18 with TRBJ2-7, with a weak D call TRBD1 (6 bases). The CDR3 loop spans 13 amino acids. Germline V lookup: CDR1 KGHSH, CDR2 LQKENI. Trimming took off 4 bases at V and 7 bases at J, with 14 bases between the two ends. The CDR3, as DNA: TGTGCCAGCTCACTGGACAGAATCGGGGAGCAGTACTTC. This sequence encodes CASSLDRIGEQYF.

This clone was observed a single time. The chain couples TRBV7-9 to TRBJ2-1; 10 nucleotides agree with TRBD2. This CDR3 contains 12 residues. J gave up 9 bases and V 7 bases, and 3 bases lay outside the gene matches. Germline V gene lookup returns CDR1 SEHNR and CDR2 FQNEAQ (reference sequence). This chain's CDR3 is CASTSGSGEQFF. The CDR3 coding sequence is TGTGCCAGCACTAGCGGGAGCGGTGAGCAGTTCTTC.